This T cell receptor beta chain comes out of a study of cytomegalovirus exposure and HLA in healthy donors. Study conclusions and caveats: Generally TCR sequences proved uncommon, though certain public TCRs appeared in numerous donors. Accurate prediction of HLA-A and HLA-B alleles (for most subjects) was reportedly achieved from TCR beta sequences. A later analysis, which compared TCR beta chains of equal frequency, found the HLA-associated ones more clonally expanded.

In the PCR, 60 Vbeta and 13 Jbeta primers were used. In the source study's methods: About 12 million of some 80 million unique TCR beta chains were shared, per a later count. Data came from immunoSEQ multiplex PCR; TCRdb stores just in-frame clones and leaves some out. Clonal size and the V and J genes are those of that table, whereas D and trimming came from the DNA. The table has 200,000 to 250,000 clones, 75% seen once. As for this clone: Antigen: not known.

Sequenced input: PBMCs. This TCR derives from a woman in her 30s in good health and CMV-seronegative.

CDR3 sequence: CASSVATSLGEQFF. Here the CDR3 DNA reads TGTGCCAGCAGCGTAGCGACTAGTCTCGGTGAGCAGTTCTTC. V is TRBV9 and J is TRBJ2-1; TRBD2 might be the D (6 bases). V was trimmed by 0 bases and J by 9 bases, leaving 13 bases between them. Germline CDR1 SGDLS, CDR2 YYNGEE. CDR3 length equals 14 residues.